Listed below are T cell receptor beta chains from one sample, sequenced in a study of cytomegalovirus exposure and HLA in healthy donors. Sequencing used immunoSEQ multiplex PCR; TCRdb keeps in-frame clones, though not all of them. The table lists a few hundred thousand clones, around 81% of them singletons, with around 8.3% in the top ten. Sequencing used PBMCs. These receptors originate from an older woman in good health and CMV-seropositive. The CDR3 runs from the conserved cysteine through the conserved F or W. The order of the fields is V gene, J gene, clone size, D gene, CDR3 DNA, CDR3 protein. The D gene is left open where the match is weak. The size of a clone is reported for some rows only, either as once, few or many, or as a class for expanded clones.

>TRBV13|TRBJ1-3|-|-
TGTGCCAGCAGGGCCACATATAACTCTGGAAACACCATATATTTT
CASRATYNSGNTIYF
>TRBV6-5|TRBJ1-1|-|TRBD1
TGTGCCAGCAGTTACTCGGGACAGGGAGGGGCTTTCTTT
CASSYSGQGGAFF
>TRBV5-4|TRBJ2-1|-|-
TGTGCCAGCAGCTTGGATGCAGGGGGTGATAGCGGGAAAAGGGTCTTC
CASSLDAGGDSGKRVF
>TRBV2|TRBJ2-1|-|-
TGTGCCAGCAGAGGCGACTTTTTCAATGAGCAGTTCTTC
CASRGDFFNEQFF
>TRBV4-2|TRBJ2-3|-|-
TGTGCCAGCAGCCAAGGTTATGGGGGGAGTGGGCGCACAGATACGCAGTATTTT
CASSQGYGGSGRTDTQYF
>TRBV11-2|TRBJ2-3|-|-
TGTGCCAGCAGCCTAAACCTCATCAGGGCAGATACGCAGTATTTT
CASSLNLIRADTQYF
>TRBV7-9|TRBJ1-1|-|-
TGTTCCAGCAGCCTAGGACAGTATCTCACTGAAGCTTTCTTT
CSSSLGQYLTEAFF
>TRBV5-4|TRBJ2-1|-|TRBD2
TGTGCCAGCAGCTTACCCGGACTAGCGGGCTACAATGAGCAGTTCTTC
CASSLPGLAGYNEQFF
>TRBV5-1|TRBJ2-2|-|-
TGCGCCAGCAGCTCCGGGACAAACACCGGGGAGCTGTTTTTT
CASSSGTNTGELFF
>TRBV5-1|TRBJ2-3|-|-
TGCGCCAGCAGCCCCGCGAGAAGCACAGATACGCAGTATTTT
CASSPARSTDTQYF
>TRBV7-9|TRBJ2-7|-|-
TGTTCCAGCACCGATCCAGACAGAGACTACGAGCAGTACTTC
CSSTDPDRDYEQYF
>TRBV10-2|TRBJ2-3|-|-
TGCGCCAGCAGTGACCTCGGGGGGCGGGAGATTGGTGATGGCACAGATACGCAGTATTTT
CASSDLGGREIGDGTDTQYF
>TRBV5-4|TRBJ1-1|-|-
TGTGCCAGCAGCTTGAGGCAGGCCACTGAAGCTTTCTTT
CASSLRQATEAFF
>TRBV10-3|TRBJ2-7|-|-
TGTGCCATCAGCTCAGGCTCCTACGAGCAGTACTTC
CAISSGSYEQYF
>TRBV5-1|TRBJ2-3|few|-
TGCGCCAGCAGCGTAGGAGGGTATCAAGGCCCAGATACGCAGTATTTT
CASSVGGYQGPDTQYF
>TRBV5-1|TRBJ1-2|-|TRBD1
TGCGCCAGCAGCGGGAATTCCGGGACAGGGGTACATGGCTACACCTTC
CASSGNSGTGVHGYTF
>TRBV6-1|TRBJ2-2|-|-
TGTGCCAGCAGTGAATGGGGCACGGACACCGGGGAGCTGTTTTTT
CASSEWGTDTGELFF
>TRBV5-1|TRBJ2-5|-|TRBD2
TGCGCCAGCAGCACCGGACTAGCGGGGCAAGAGACCCAGTACTTC
CASSTGLAGQETQYF
>TRBV5-4|TRBJ2-1|-|TRBD2
TGTGCCAGCAGCTTGTCTAGCGGGAGGGAGTACAATGAGCAGTTCTTC
CASSLSSGREYNEQFF
>TRBV19|TRBJ2-1|-|-
TGTGCCAGTAGTCTAGAAAGCGGAAGCTCCTACAATGAGCAGTTCTTC
CASSLESGSSYNEQFF
>TRBV6-5|TRBJ2-5|-|TRBD2
TGTGCCAGCAAAGGAGCGGGAGGCCGAGAGACCCAGTACTTC
CASKGAGGRETQYF
>TRBV7-3|TRBJ2-3|-|TRBD2
TGTGCCAGCAGCTTTGGCGGGAGGACGGATACGCAGTATTTT
CASSFGGRTDTQYF
>TRBV19|TRBJ2-5|few|-
TGTGCCAGTAGTATAGCTTCTAAAGAGACCCAGTACTTC
CASSIASKETQYF
>TRBV11-2|TRBJ1-1|-|-
TGTGCCAGCAGCCTCCGGGAGTACATGAACGCTGAAGCTTTCTTT
CASSLREYMNAEAFF
>TRBV5-1|TRBJ2-7|-|TRBD2
TGCGCCAGCAGCATAAGGACTAGCGGGAGTCGGGAGCAGTACTTC
CASSIRTSGSREQYF
>TRBV2|TRBJ2-6|-|TRBD1
TGTGCCAGCAGAGGACAGGACTCTGGGGCCAACGTCCTGACTTTC
CASRGQDSGANVLTF
>TRBV11-2|TRBJ2-5|-|TRBD2
TGTGCCAGCAGCGTGGGACTAGCGGGTAGGGGAGGAGAGACCCAGTACTTC
CASSVGLAGRGGETQYF
>TRBV6-5|TRBJ2-6|-|-
TGTGCCAGCAGTGGACTTAGCTCTGGGGCCAACGTCCTGACTTTC
CASSGLSSGANVLTF
>TRBV7-9|TRBJ2-3|-|TRBD1
TGTTCCAGCAGCTCCACCGGGACAGGGAGGCCAGATACGCAGTATTTT
CSSSSTGTGRPDTQYF
>TRBV25-1|TRBJ2-7|few|TRBD2
TGTGCCAGCACTTACGGGGGGACTACCTACTTC
CASTYGGTTYF
>TRBV15|TRBJ2-2|-|TRBD1
TGTGCCACCAGCCGGGACAGGGGATACACCGGGGAGCTGTTTTTT
CATSRDRGYTGELFF
>TRBV19|TRBJ2-2|-|TRBD1
TGTGCCAGTAAATTCCGGGACAGGGGTTGGAACACCGGGGAGCTGTTTTTT
CASKFRDRGWNTGELFF
>TRBV11-2|TRBJ2-1|-|TRBD2
TGTGCCAGCAGCTTGGGGGGGAGTGAGCAGTTCTTC
CASSLGGSEQFF